These 4 T cell receptor beta chains share one sample of origin, sequenced in a study of T cell clonality in common variable immunodeficiency. Using immunoSEQ multiplex PCR, the repertoire was profiled, and TCRdb retains in-frame clones only, with some absent. This sample comprises about 43,000 clones, none seen once only. Sequencing input: peripheral blood mononuclear cells. These receptors all stem from a person aged 18 to 69 in good health.

This clone showed up just a few times. Read sequence stops 3 residues before the CDR3 end, and the germline J gene provides the missing end. V usage is TRBV7-9 and J usage is TRBJ1-2, with a weak D call TRBD1 (6 bases). The CDR3 covers 15 residues. CDR1 is SEHNR and CDR2 is FQNEAQ in the germline V gene (reference sequence). CDR3 DNA, as far as it was read: TGTGCCAGCAGAAGTAAATGGGACAAGTCCTACGAC. This gives the protein CASRSKWDKSYD. The CDR3 in full is CASRSKWDKSYDYTF. The variable domain in full, with the rest retrieved from reference TRBV7-9 and TRBJ1-2, is DTGVSQNPRHKITKRGQNVTFRCDPISEHNRLYWYRQTLGQGPEFLTYFQNEAQLEKSRLLSDRFSAERPKGSFSTLEIQRTEQGDSAMYLCASRSKWDKSYDYTFGSGTRLTVV.

Concerning this clone: Sequencing ends 3 residues short of the CDR3 end; the germline J gene provides the rest. The chain links TRBV11-2 to TRBJ1-6; D is possibly TRBD1 (6 bases). The CDR3 runs to 13 residues. Germline V lookup: CDR1 SGHAT, CDR2 FQNNGV. The DNA read from the CDR3 is TGTGCCAGCCGACCCGGGACATCTCAAGCC. As protein: CASRPGTSQA. The entire CDR3 sequence reads CASRPGTSQALHF.

This clone was observed at least ten times. The read falls 3 residues short of the CDR3 end, and the missing part is taken from the germline J gene. The J gene is TRBJ1-2, the V gene TRBV20-1; D is possibly TRBD1 (5 bases). The germline V gene has CDR1 DFQATT and CDR2 SNEGSKA (reference sequence). The CDR3 spans 14 residues. The part of the CDR3 DNA that was read is TGCAGTGCTAGAGACCCCCGAGACAGTTTGAGC. Its protein product is CSARDPRDSLS. From start to end, the CDR3 is CSARDPRDSLSYTF.

This clone came up many times. The read ends 3 residues before the CDR3 terminus; that terminus is restored from the germline J gene. V and J are TRBV10-3 and TRBJ1-2; 8 nucleotides match TRBD1. Germline-derived CDR1 and CDR2 are ENHRY and SYGVKD. Trimming removed 0 bases from V and 6 bases from J; junction bases left unmatched: 12. CDR3 length: 17 residues. The CDR3 bases that were read are TGTGCCATCAGTGAGTCAATACTCAGGGGGCGTTATGATGGC. It is translated as CAISESILRGRYDG. The whole CDR3 reads CAISESILRGRYDGYTF.